The rows below give T cell receptor beta chains drawn from one sample of a study of blood T cell repertoires in COVID-19. The assay was immunoSEQ multiplex PCR, and TCRdb's table has in-frame clones only and misses some. The sample has about 41,000 clones; roughly four fifths are singletons. Sequenced sample: peripheral blood. The receptor set was obtained from a woman aged 60 to 75 with acute or convalescent COVID-19. CDR3s include the opening cysteine and the closing phenylalanine or tryptophan. The D gene is left open where the match is weak. Size tells how often a clone was seen (once, few, many) or the class of an expanded clone, and some rows leave it out.

cdr3_nt cdr3_aa d_call clone_size j_call v_call
TGTGCCAGCAGCCGTGGACTAGCGGGGGGCTGGGGCACAGATACGCAGTATTTT CASSRGLAGGWGTDTQYF TRBD2 - TRBJ2-3 TRBV7-2
TGTGCCAGCAGTTCGACAGGGAGTGGAAACACCATATATTTT CASSSTGSGNTIYF TRBD1 - TRBJ1-3 TRBV28
TGTGCCAGCAGGAGCAGGGGGACGAACACTGAAGCTTTCTTT CASRSRGTNTEAFF TRBD1 - TRBJ1-1 TRBV6-5
TGTGCCAGTAGATTGCGCGGGGGTAACAATGAGCAGTTCTTC CASRLRGGNNEQFF TRBD2 - TRBJ2-1 TRBV19
TGCGCCAGCAGCCAAGAATCCGCGGCGTCGACTAATGAAAAACTGTTTTTT CASSQESAASTNEKLFF - - TRBJ1-4 TRBV4-1
TGTGCCAGCAGCTTACAGGGGTCCAATCAGCCCCAGCATTTT CASSLQGSNQPQHF - once TRBJ1-5 TRBV11-2
TGTGCCAGCAGAAAGGACAGGGATAGTCATCAGCCCCAGCATTTT CASRKDRDSHQPQHF TRBD1 few TRBJ1-5 TRBV2
TGTGCCAGCAGCTGGGACAGCGACTATGGCTACACCTTC CASSWDSDYGYTF TRBD1 - TRBJ1-2 TRBV7-2
TGTGCCAGCAGCCAAGTCCGACTACCGAACACCGGGGAGCTGTTTTTT CASSQVRLPNTGELFF - - TRBJ2-2 TRBV3-1/TRBV3-2
TGTGCCTGGAGTTCCCCTTACAGGGGAATAGAGAACACTGAAGCTTTCTTT CAWSSPYRGIENTEAFF TRBD1 - TRBJ1-1 TRBV30
TGTGCCAGTAGTATTGAAAGGACAGCTTATGGCTACACCTTC CASSIERTAYGYTF - - TRBJ1-2 TRBV19
TGTGCCAGTAGTTTGGAAGGGGTACGGACTGAAGCTTTCTTT CASSLEGVRTEAFF - - TRBJ1-1 TRBV19
TGTGCCAGCAGCCCCCAACTAGCGGCCCACAATGAGCAGTTCTTC CASSPQLAAHNEQFF TRBD2 - TRBJ2-1 TRBV13
TGTGCCAGCAGCTTGACGACAGGGGATAATCAGCCCCAGCATTTT CASSLTTGDNQPQHF TRBD1 once TRBJ1-5 TRBV5-8
TGTGCCATCGCTAGACAGGGGGCGGACGAGCAGTACTTC CAIARQGADEQYF TRBD1 - TRBJ2-7 TRBV10-3
TGTGCCAGCAGGGACAGGGGTCGTCTGAACACTGAAGCTTTCTTT CASRDRGRLNTEAFF TRBD1 - TRBJ1-1 TRBV6-5